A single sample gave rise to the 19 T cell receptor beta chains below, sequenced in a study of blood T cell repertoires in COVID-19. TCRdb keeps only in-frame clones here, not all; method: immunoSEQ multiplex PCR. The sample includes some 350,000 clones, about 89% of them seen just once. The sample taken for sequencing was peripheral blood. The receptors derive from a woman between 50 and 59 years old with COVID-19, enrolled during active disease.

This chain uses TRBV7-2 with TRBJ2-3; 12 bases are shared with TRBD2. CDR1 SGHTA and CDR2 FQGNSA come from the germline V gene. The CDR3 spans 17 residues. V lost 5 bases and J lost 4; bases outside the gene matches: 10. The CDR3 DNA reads TGTGCCAGCAGCCCGAGCCCTTGGACTAGCGGGGCAGATACGCAGTATTTT. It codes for CASSPSPWTSGADTQYF.

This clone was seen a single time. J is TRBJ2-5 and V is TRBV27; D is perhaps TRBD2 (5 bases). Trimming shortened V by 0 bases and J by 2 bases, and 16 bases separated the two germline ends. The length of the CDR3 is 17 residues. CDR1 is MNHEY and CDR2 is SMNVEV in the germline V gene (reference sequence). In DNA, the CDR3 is TGTGCCAGCAGTTTATCCCCCCGGGGAGTGGGGCAAGAGACCCAGTACTTC. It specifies CASSLSPRGVGQETQYF.

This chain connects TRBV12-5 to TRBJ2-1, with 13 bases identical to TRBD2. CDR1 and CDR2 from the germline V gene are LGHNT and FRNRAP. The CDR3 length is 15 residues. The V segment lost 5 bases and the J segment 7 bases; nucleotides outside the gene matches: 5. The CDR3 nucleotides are TGTGCTAGTGGTAACGGACTAGCGGGAGAGAATGAGCAGTTCTTC. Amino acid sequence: CASGNGLAGENEQFF. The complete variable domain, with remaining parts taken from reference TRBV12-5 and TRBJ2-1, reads DARVTQTPRHKVTEMGQEVTMRCQPILGHNTVFWYRQTMMQGLELLAYFRNRAPLDDSGMPKDRFSAEMPDATLATLKIQPSEPRDSAVYFCASGNGLAGENEQFFGPGTRLTVL.

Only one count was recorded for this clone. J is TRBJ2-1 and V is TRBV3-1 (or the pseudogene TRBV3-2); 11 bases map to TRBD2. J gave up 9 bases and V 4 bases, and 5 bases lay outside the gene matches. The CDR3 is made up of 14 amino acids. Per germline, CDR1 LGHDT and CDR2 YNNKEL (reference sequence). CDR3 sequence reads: CASSPLAGGSEQFF. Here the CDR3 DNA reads TGTGCCAGCAGCCCCTTAGCGGGAGGGAGTGAGCAGTTCTTC.

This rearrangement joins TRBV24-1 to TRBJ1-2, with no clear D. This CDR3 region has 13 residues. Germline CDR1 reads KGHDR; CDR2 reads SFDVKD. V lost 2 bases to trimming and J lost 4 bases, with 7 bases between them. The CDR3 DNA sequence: TGTGCCACCAGTGATTCGGTCCGCTATGGCTACACCTTC. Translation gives CATSDSVRYGYTF.

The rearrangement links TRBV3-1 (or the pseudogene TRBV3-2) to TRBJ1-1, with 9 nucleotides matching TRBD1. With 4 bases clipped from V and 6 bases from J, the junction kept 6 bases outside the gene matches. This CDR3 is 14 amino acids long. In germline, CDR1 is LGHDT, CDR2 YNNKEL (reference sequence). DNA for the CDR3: TGTGCCAGCAGCCGGTACAGGGGGCAGCCTGAAGCTTTCTTT. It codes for CASSRYRGQPEAFF.

In DNA, the CDR3 is TGCGCCAGCACGAGTTTAGCGGGAGGGCCGGGTGAGCAGTTCTTC. It yields the protein CASTSLAGGPGEQFF. This chain uses TRBV10-2 with TRBJ2-1; 11 bases are a match to TRBD2. This CDR3 has 15 amino acids. V was clipped by 7 bases and J by 9 bases; unmatched bases: 11. Germline assignment: CDR1 WSHSY and CDR2 SAAADI.

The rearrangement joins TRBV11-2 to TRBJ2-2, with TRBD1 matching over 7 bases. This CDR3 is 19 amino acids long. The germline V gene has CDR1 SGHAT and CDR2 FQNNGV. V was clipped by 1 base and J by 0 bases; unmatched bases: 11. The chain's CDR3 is CASSLVIGPGQTNTGELFF. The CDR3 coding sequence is TGTGCCAGCAGCTTAGTGATCGGGCCGGGACAGACGAACACCGGGGAGCTGTTTTTT.

The CDR3 sequence is CASTLEGVSNQPQHF. Written as DNA, the CDR3 is TGTGCCAGTACCCTCGAGGGCGTCAGCAATCAGCCCCAGCATTTT. The V and J genes are TRBV19 and TRBJ1-5; unclear D gene. The CDR3 runs 15 residues. V gave up 7 bases and J gave up 1 base, with 14 bases separating them. Per germline, CDR1 LNHDA and CDR2 SQIVND (reference sequence).

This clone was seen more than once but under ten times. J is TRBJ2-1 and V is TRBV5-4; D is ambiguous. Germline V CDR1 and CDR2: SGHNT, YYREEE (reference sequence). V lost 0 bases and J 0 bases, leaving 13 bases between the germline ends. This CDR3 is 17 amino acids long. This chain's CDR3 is CASSLADLASSYNEQFF. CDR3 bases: TGTGCCAGCAGCTTGGCCGACTTGGCTAGCTCCTACAATGAGCAGTTCTTC.

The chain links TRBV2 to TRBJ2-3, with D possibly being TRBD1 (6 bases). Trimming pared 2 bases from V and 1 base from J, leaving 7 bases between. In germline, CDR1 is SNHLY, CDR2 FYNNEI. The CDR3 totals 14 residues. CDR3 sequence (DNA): TGTGCCAGCAGTGAATGGACAGGCACAGATACGCAGTATTTT. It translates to CASSEWTGTDTQYF.

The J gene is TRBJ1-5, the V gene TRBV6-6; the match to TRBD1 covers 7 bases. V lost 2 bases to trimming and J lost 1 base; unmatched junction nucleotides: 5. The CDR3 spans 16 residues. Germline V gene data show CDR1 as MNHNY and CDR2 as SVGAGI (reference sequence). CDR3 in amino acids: CASSYKGQISNQPQHF. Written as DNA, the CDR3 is TGTGCCAGCAGTTACAAGGGACAGATAAGCAATCAGCCCCAGCATTTT.

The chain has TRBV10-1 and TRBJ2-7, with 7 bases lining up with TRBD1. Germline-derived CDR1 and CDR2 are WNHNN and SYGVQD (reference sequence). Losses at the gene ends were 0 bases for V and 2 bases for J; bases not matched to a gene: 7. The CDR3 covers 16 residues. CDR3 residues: CASSESLQQGTYEQYF. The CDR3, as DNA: TGCGCCAGCAGTGAGTCCCTCCAACAGGGGACCTACGAGCAGTACTTC.

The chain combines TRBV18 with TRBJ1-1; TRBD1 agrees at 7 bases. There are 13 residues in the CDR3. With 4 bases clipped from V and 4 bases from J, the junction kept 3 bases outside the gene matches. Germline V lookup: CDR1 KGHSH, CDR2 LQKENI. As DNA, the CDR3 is TGTGCCAGCTCACTATCAGGGGGCACTGAAGCTTTCTTT. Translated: CASSLSGGTEAFF.

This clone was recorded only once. As DNA, the CDR3 is TGTGCCAGCACCCTTAGTATTTTCGGGAGTACCACCGGGGAGCTGTTTTTT. Amino acid sequence: CASTLSIFGSTTGELFF. The chain is built from TRBV11-2 and TRBJ2-2; possible D gene TRBD2, 6 bases. V dropped 7 bases and J dropped 4 bases, with 22 bases sitting between them. Germline V gene data show CDR1 as SGHAT and CDR2 as FQNNGV. The CDR3 totals 17 residues.

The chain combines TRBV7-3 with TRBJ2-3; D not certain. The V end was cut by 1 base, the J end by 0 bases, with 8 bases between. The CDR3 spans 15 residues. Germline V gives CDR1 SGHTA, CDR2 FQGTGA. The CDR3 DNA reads TGTGCCAGCAGCTTAAGGTTCGGGAGCACAGATACGCAGTATTTT. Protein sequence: CASSLRFGSTDTQYF.

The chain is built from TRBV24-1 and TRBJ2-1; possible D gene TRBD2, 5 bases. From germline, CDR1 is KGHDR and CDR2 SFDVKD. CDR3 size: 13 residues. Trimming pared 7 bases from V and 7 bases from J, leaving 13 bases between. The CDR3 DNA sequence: TGTGCCACCAGGGGGTCGGGGAGTAATGAGCAGTTCTTC. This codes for CATRGSGSNEQFF.

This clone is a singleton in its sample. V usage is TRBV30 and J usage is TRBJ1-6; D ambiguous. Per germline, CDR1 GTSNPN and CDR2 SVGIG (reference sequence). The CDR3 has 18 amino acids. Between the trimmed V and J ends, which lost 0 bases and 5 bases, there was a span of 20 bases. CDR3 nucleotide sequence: TGTGCCTGGAGTGTACAAATAGTGGGAGGCCGCGATAATTCACCCCTCCACTTT. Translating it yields CAWSVQIVGGRDNSPLHF. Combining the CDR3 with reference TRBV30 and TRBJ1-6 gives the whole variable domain SQTIHQWPATLVQPVGSPLSLECTVEGTSNPNLYWYRQAAGRGLQLLFYSVGIGQISSEVPQNLSASRPQDRQFILSSKKLLLSDSGFYLCAWSVQIVGGRDNSPLHFGNGTRLTVT.

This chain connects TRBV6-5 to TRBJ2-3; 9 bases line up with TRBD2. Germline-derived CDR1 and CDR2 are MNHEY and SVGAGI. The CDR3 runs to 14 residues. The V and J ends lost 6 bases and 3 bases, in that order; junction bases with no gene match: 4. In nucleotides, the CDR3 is TGTGCCAGCAGCCCAGCGGGAGGAACAGATACGCAGTATTTT. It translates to CASSPAGGTDTQYF.